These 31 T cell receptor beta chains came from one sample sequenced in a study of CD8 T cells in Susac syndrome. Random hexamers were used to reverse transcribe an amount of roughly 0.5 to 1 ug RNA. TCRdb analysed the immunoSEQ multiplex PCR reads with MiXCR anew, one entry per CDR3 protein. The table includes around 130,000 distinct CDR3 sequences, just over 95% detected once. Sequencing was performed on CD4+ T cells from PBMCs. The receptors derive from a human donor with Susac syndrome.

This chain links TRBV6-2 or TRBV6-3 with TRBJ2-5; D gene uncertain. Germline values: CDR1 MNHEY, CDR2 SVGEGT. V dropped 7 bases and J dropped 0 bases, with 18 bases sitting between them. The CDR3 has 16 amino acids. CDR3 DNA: TGTGCCAGCAACACCAACCCGGGCAGGTACCAAGAGACCCAGTACTTC. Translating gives CASNTNPGRYQETQYF.

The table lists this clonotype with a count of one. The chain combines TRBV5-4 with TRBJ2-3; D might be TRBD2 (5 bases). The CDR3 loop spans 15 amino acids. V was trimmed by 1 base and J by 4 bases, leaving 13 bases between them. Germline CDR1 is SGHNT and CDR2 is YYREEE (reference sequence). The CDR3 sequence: CASSLNTGSADTQYF. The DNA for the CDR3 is TGTGCCAGCAGCTTGAATACTGGGAGCGCAGATACGCAGTATTTT.

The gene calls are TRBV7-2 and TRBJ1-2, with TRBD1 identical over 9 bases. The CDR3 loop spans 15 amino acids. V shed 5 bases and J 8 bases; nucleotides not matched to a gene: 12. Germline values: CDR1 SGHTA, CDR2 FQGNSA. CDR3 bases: TGTGCCAGCAGCCCGGTCCCGGGACAGGGAAGGGGCTACACCTTC. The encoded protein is CASSPVPGQGRGYTF.

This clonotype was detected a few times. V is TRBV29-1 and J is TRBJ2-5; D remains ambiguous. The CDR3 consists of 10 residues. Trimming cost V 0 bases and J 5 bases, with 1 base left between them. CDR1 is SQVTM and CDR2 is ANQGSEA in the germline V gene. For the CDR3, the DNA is TGCAGCGTTGAAGAGGAGACCCAGTACTTC. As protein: CSVEEETQYF.

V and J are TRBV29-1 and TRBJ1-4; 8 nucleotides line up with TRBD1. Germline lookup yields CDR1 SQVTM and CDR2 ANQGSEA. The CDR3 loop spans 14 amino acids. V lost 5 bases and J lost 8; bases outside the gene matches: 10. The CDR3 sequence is CSVLDRGRGEKLFF. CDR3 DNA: TGCAGCGTTCTCGACAGGGGCCGAGGGGAAAAACTGTTTTTT. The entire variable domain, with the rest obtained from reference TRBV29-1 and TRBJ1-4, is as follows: SAVISQKPSRDICQRGTSLTIQCQVDSQVTMMFWYRQQPGQSLTLIATANQGSEATYESGFVIDKFPISRPNLTFSTLTVSNMSPEDSSIYLCSVLDRGRGEKLFFGSGTQLSVL.

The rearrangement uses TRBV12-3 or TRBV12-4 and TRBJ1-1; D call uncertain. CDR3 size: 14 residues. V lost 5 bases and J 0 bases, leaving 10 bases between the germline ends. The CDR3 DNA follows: TGTGCCAGCAGTGAAACAGCACTGAACACTGAAGCTTTCTTT. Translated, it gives CASSETALNTEAFF.

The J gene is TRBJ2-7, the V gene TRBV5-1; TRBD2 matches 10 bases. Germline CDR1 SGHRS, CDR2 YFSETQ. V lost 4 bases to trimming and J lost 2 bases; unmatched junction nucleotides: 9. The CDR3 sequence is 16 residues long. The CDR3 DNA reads TGCGCCAGCAGCAAACATTTAGCGGGAGGTACCTACGAGCAGTACTTC. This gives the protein CASSKHLAGGTYEQYF.

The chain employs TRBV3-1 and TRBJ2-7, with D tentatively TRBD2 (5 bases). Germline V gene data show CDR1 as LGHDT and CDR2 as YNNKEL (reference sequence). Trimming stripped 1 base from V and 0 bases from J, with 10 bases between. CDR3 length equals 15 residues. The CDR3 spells CASSQVLSASYEQYF. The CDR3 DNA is TGTGCCAGCAGCCAAGTTCTTAGCGCCTCCTACGAGCAGTACTTC.

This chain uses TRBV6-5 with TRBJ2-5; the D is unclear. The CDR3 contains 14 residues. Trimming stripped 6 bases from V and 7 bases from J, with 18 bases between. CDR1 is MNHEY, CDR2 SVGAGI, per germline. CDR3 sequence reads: CASSPDLNGRTQYF. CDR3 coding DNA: TGTGCCAGCAGCCCAGACTTGAATGGTAGGACCCAGTACTTC.

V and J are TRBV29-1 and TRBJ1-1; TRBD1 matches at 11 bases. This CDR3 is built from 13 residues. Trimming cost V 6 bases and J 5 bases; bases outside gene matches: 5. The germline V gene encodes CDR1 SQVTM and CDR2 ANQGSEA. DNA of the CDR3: TGCAGCGTGAACGGACAGGGGGCAACTGAAGCTTTCTTT. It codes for CSVNGQGATEAFF.

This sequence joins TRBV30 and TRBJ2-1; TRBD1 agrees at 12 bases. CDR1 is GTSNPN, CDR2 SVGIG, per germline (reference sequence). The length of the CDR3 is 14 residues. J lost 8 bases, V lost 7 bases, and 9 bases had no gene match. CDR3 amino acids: CAFPGTGGTDEQFF. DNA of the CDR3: TGTGCCTTCCCCGGGACAGGGGGCACGGATGAGCAGTTCTTC.

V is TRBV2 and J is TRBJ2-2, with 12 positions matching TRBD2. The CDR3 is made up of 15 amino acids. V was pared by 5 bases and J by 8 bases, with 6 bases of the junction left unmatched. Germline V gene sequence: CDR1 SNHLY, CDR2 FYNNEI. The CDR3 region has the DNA TGTGCCAGCAGTACGACTAGCGGGAGTCCTGGGGAGCTGTTTTTT. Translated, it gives CASSTTSGSPGELFF. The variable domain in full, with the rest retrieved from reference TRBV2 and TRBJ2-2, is EPEVTQTPSHQVTQMGQEVILRCVPISNHLYFYWYRQILGQKVEFLVSFYNNEISEKSEIFDDQFSVERPDGSNFTLKIRSTKLEDSAMYFCASSTTSGSPGELFFGEGSRLTVL.

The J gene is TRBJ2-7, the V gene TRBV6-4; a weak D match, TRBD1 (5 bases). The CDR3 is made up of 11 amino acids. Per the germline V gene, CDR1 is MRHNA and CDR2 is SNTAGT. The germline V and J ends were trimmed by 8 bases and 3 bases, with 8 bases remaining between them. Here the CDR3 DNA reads TGTGCCAGCCCTCAGGGCTACGAGCAGTACTTC. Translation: CASPQGYEQYF.

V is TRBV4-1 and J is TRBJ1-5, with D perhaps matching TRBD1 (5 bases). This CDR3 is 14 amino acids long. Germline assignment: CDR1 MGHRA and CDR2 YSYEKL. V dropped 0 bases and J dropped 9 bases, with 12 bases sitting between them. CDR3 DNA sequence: TGCGCCAGCAGCCAAGAATCGGGGGAACGGCCCCAGCATTTT. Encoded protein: CASSQESGERPQHF.

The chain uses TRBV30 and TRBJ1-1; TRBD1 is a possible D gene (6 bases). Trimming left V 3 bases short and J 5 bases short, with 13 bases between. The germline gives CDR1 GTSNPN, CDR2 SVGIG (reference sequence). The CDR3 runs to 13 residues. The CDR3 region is CAWSPIQGTEAFF. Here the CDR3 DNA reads TGTGCCTGGAGCCCGATACAGGGAACTGAAGCTTTCTTT.

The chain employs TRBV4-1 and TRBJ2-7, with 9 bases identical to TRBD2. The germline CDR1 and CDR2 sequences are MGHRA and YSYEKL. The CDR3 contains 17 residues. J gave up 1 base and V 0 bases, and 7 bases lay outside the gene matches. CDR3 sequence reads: CASSQDLRLAGSYEQYF. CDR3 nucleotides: TGCGCCAGCAGCCAAGATCTGAGGCTAGCGGGGTCCTACGAGCAGTACTTC.

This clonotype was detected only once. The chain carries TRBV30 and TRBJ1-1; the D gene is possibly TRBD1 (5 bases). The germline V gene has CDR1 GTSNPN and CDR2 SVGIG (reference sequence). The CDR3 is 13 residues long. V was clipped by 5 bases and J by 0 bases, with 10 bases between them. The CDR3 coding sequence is TGTGCCTGGGGTCAGGGTATGAACACTGAAGCTTTCTTT. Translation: CAWGQGMNTEAFF. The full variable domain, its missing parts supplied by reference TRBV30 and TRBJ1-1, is SQTIHQWPATLVQPVGSPLSLECTVEGTSNPNLYWYRQAAGRGLQLLFYSVGIGQISSEVPQNLSASRPQDRQFILSSKKLLLSDSGFYLCAWGQGMNTEAFFGQGTRLTVV.

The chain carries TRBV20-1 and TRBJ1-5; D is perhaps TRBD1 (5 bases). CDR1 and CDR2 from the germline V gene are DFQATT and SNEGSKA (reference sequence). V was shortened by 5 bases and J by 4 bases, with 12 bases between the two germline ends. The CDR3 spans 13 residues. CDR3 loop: CSAGRAPNQPQHF. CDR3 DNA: TGCAGTGCTGGCAGGGCCCCTAATCAGCCCCAGCATTTT.

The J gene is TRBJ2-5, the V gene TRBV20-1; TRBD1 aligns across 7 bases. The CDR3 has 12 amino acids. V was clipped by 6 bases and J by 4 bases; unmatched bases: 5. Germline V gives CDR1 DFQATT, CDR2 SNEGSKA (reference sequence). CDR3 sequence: CSARKGAETQYF. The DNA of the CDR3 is TGCAGTGCAAGAAAGGGGGCAGAGACCCAGTACTTC.

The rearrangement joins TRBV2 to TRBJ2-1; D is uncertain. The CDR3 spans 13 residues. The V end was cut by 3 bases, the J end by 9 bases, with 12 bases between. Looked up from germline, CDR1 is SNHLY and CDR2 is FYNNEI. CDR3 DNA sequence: TGTGCCAGCAGTGATGCCTCAGTGTCTGAGCAGTTCTTC. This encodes CASSDASVSEQFF. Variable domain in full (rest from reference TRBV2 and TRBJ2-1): EPEVTQTPSHQVTQMGQEVILRCVPISNHLYFYWYRQILGQKVEFLVSFYNNEISEKSEIFDDQFSVERPDGSNFTLKIRSTKLEDSAMYFCASSDASVSEQFFGPGTRLTVL.

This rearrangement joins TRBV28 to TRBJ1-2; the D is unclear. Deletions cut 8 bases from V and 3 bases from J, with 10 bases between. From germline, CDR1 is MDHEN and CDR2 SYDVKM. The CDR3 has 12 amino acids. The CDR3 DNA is TGTGCCAGCGCTCCGCGGGACTATGGCTACACCTTC. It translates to CASAPRDYGYTF.

CDR3 coding DNA: TGCGCCAGCAGCCAAGACGGCGGACTAGCCAAAAACATTCAGTACTTC. It yields the protein CASSQDGGLAKNIQYF. The rearrangement uses TRBV4-3 and TRBJ2-4, with a weak D call TRBD2 (5 bases). From germline, CDR1 is LGHNA and CDR2 YSLEER. V lost 0 bases and J 0 bases, leaving 9 bases between the germline ends. This CDR3 comprises 16 residues.

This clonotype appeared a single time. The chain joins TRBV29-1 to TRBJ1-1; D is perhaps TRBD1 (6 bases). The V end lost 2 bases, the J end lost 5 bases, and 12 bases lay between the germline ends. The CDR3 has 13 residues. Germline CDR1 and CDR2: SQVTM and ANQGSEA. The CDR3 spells CSVEWGQGTEAFF. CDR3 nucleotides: TGCAGCGTTGAATGGGGGCAGGGGACTGAAGCTTTCTTT.

DNA for the CDR3: TGCAGCGTTCAGGACAGACAGCAAGAGACCCAGTACTTC. Translated: CSVQDRQQETQYF. V and J are TRBV29-1 and TRBJ2-5, with a possible D match to TRBD1 (6 bases). In germline, CDR1 is SQVTM, CDR2 ANQGSEA. CDR3 length: 13 amino acids. Trimming shortened V by 5 bases and J by 2 bases, and 12 bases separated the two germline ends.

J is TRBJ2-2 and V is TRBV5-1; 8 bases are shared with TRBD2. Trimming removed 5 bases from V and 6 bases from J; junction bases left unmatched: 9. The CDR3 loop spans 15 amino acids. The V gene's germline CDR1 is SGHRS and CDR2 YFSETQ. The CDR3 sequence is CASSPPGLDPGELFF. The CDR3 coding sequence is TGCGCCAGCAGTCCTCCGGGACTAGACCCCGGGGAGCTGTTTTTT. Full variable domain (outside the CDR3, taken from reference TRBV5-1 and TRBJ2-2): KAGVTQTPRYLIKTRGQQVTLSCSPISGHRSVSWYQQTPGQGLQFLFEYFSETQRNKGNFPGRFSGRQFSNSRSEMNVSTLELGDSALYLCASSPPGLDPGELFFGEGSRLTVL.

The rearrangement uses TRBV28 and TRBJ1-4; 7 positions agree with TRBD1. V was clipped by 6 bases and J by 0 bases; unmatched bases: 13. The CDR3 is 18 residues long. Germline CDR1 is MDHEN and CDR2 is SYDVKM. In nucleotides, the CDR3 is TGTGCCAGCAGCCCCGACAGGGTAGAAGGGGCAACTAATGAAAAACTGTTTTTT. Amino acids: CASSPDRVEGATNEKLFF.

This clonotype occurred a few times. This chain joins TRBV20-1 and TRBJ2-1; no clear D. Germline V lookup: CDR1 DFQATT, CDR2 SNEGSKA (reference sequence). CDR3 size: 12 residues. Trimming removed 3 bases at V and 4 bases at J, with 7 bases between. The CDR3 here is CSARLLYNEQFF. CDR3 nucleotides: TGCAGTGCTAGGCTACTGTACAATGAGCAGTTCTTC.

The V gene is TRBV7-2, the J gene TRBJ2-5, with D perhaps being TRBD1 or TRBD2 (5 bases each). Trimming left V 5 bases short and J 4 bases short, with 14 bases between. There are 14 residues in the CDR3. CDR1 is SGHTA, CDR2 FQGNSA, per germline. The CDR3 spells CASSAYSGRETQYF. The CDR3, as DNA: TGTGCCAGCAGCGCCTACTCGGGGCGAGAGACCCAGTACTTC.

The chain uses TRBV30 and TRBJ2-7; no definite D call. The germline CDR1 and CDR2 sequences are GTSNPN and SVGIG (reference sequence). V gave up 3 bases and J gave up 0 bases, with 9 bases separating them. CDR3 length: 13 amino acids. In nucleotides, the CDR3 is TGTGCCTGGAGGACCCGAGTCTCCTACGAGCAGTACTTC. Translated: CAWRTRVSYEQYF.

The CDR3: CSATGRLTFSGANVLTF. In DNA, the CDR3 is TGCAGTGCTACCGGCAGACTTACCTTCTCTGGGGCCAACGTCCTGACTTTC. This chain joins TRBV20-1 and TRBJ2-6; D remains ambiguous. This CDR3 comprises 17 residues. Germline-derived CDR1 and CDR2 are DFQATT and SNEGSKA (reference sequence). Between the trimmed V and J ends, which lost 4 bases and 0 bases, there was a span of 16 bases.

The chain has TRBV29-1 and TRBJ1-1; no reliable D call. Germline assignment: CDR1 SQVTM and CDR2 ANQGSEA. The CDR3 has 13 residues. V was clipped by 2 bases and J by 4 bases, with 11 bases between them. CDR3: CSVELQPGTEAFF. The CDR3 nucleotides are TGCAGCGTTGAACTCCAACCGGGCACTGAAGCTTTCTTT.